This TCR beta chain was obtained from a study of molecular identifiers for immune sequencing clone quantification. Study-wide results and caveats: Spiked Jurkat TCR RNA equivalent to one cell was reportedly detectable in one million naive cells.

Each CDR3 protein is one row after TCRdb ran MiXCR on the PCR reads. The sample lists about 640,000 distinct CDR3 sequences, around 20% occurring once. This clonotype was seen at least ten times. No antigen is known for it. The sequenced sample consisted of naive CD8+ T cells from blood, with Jurkat cell RNA spiked in. Subset indicated: FACS-sorted CD8+CD4-CCR7+CD45RA+ naive T cells. The receptor comes from a human donor in good health. Some libraries in this study had Jurkat cell RNA spiked in.

CDR3 bases: TGTGCCACCAGTGATGTGTGGCGGGAAGATAGCACAGATACGCAGTATTTT. Its protein is CATSDVWREDSTDTQYF. The rearrangement joins TRBV24-1 to TRBJ2-3, with a possible D match to TRBD2 (6 bases). The germline V gene has CDR1 KGHDR and CDR2 SFDVKD. CDR3 length: 17 amino acids. Trimming removed 3 bases from V and 0 bases from J, with 15 bases in between.